This T cell receptor (beta chain) derives from a study of T-cell reconstitution after alpha-beta-depleted transplantation in children. Germline lookup yields CDR1 MDHEN and CDR2 SYDVKM. V trimming: 2 bases; J trimming: 1 base; junction bases outside the gene matches: 4. The CDR3 runs 15 residues. The TCRbeta library incorporated unique molecular identifiers. TCRdb ran MiXCR on the PCR reads and lists one entry per CDR3 protein. The repertoire holds approximately 230,000 distinct CDR3 sequences, with under 30% as singletons. This clonotype was seen many times. The rearrangement links TRBV28 to TRBJ1-2, with 7 bases fitting TRBD1. This TCR derives from a female patient aged 2-10 years who had a stem cell transplant for congenital amegakaryocytic thrombocytopenia, so the T cells may come from the graft donor. This sample comprised PBMCs, mostly from graft donor cells, obtained 360 days after TCRalphabeta/CD19-depleted stem cell transplant. The CDR3: CASSLRTGDNYGYTF. Written as DNA, the CDR3 is TGTGCCAGCAGTTTAAGAACAGGGGATAACTATGGCTACACCTTC.